These 16 T cell receptor beta chains came from one sample sequenced in a study of blood T cells in healthy people across ages (dated by TCRdb to between 2015 and 2016). The library came from 5' RACE. TCRdb lists the instrument as Illumina HiSeq 2500. A second PCR of about 7 to 12 cycles was run with a J-beta primer mix and a sample-barcoded 5' primer. The public reads were reanalyzed by TCRdb: fastp trimming at Q25, MiXCR alignment, in-frame beta chains only. Rows matching on CDR3 protein sequence are summarized as one entry with the most common DNA and genes. This sample holds over 600,000 distinct CDR3 sequences; around 21% were observed only once. In total, the top ten clones hold 3.6% of the sample. Specimen: blood. All receptors come from a man between 65 and 85 years old in good health.

This clonotype was recorded at least ten times. V is TRBV27 and J is TRBJ2-2; no firm D call. V lost 3 bases to trimming and J lost 7 bases, with 6 bases between them. Germline V gene data show CDR1 as MNHEY and CDR2 as SMNVEV (reference sequence). The CDR3 totals 12 residues. CDR3 sequence: CASSFRVGELFF. CDR3 sequence (DNA): TGTGCCAGCAGTTTCCGGGTCGGGGAGCTGTTTTTT.

In the case of this clonotype: A much larger clone is a single base away; this may be a read error. The rearrangement links TRBV7-6 to TRBJ2-5; 10 positions agree with TRBD2. The CDR3 has 16 amino acids. CDR1 is SGHVS, CDR2 FNYEAQ, per germline. The CDR3 sequence: CAGSQQSGTSEETQYF. The CDR3 nucleotides are TGTGCCGGCAGCCAGCAGTCAGGGACTAGCGAAGAGACCCAGTACTTC.

This clonotype occurred many times. The chain recombines TRBV30 with TRBJ1-5; D may be TRBD1 (5 bases). The CDR3 has 13 amino acids. Trimming shortened V by 7 bases and J by 6 bases, and 16 bases separated the two germline ends. Germline CDR1 GTSNPN, CDR2 SVGIG (reference sequence). Written as DNA, the CDR3 is TGTGCCTCCGGCGGGGGAATAGGTCAGCCCCAGCATTTT. Protein product: CASGGGIGQPQHF.

This chain joins TRBV5-4 and TRBJ2-7, with 9 bases lining up with TRBD2. Trimming cost V 7 bases and J 3 bases; bases outside gene matches: 11. The CDR3 spans 15 residues. Per the germline V gene, CDR1 is SGHNT and CDR2 is YYREEE (reference sequence). The CDR3 sequence: CASGQTSGGVYEQYF. The CDR3 DNA reads as TGTGCCAGCGGCCAGACTAGCGGAGGGGTCTACGAGCAGTACTTC.

Worth noting for this clonotype: Likely a read error: the CDR3 ends without its conserved phenylalanine or tryptophan. The V gene is TRBV2, the J gene TRBJ2-7; D gene ambiguous. The germline CDR1 and CDR2 sequences are SNHLY and FYNNEI. CDR3 size: 12 residues. V lost 2 bases, J lost 6 bases, and 8 bases lay in between. The DNA for the CDR3 is TGTGCCAGCAGTGAAATAGTAGGCGAGCAGTACTAC. Protein sequence: CASSEIVGEQYY.

This sequence joins TRBV5-1 and TRBJ2-5, with 13 bases aligning to TRBD2. Near its end, the DNA agrees better with TRBJ2-1, so the J call may be wrong. The CDR3 runs to 15 residues. Germline V gene sequence: CDR1 SGHRS, CDR2 YFSETQ. CDR3 sequence: CASAKLAGGNNEQFF. The CDR3 nucleotides are TGCGCCAGCGCAAAACTAGCGGGAGGGAACAATGAGCAGTTCTTC.

This clonotype was observed a handful of times. The chain employs TRBV9 and TRBJ2-1; 10 bases align to TRBD2. Trimming cost V 0 bases and J 6 bases; bases outside gene matches: 3. The CDR3 spans 15 residues. Germline CDR1 is SGDLS and CDR2 is YYNGEE. The CDR3 bases are TGTGCCAGCAGCGTAGAGAGCGGGAGGGGCAATGAGCAGTTCTTC. It codes for CASSVESGRGNEQFF.

The chain combines TRBV7-2 with TRBJ1-1; tentative D call: TRBD1 (5 bases). The V and J ends lost 0 bases and 4 bases respectively, with 12 bases between them. Germline V gene lookup returns CDR1 SGHTA and CDR2 FQGNSA. The CDR3 covers 15 residues. The CDR3, as DNA: TGTGCCAGCAGCTTAGCTTACGGGGGTGGCACTGAAGCTTTCTTT. Protein product: CASSLAYGGGTEAFF.

This clonotype has more than one count but fewer than ten. The germline gene is not matched at one end of the junction; a read error may be the cause. The chain links TRBV29-1 to TRBJ1-5; 10 bases are shared with TRBD1. The germline gives CDR1 SQVTM, CDR2 ANQGSEA. The CDR3 covers 14 residues. The DNA for the CDR3 is TGCAGCGTTCGGGACAGGGGATCGGGACAGCCCCAGCGCTTT. It specifies CSVRDRGSGQPQRF.

The rearrangement uses TRBV27 and TRBJ2-7; D is uncertain. Trimming removed 5 bases from V and 5 bases from J, with 13 bases in between. This CDR3 has 13 amino acids. The germline V gene encodes CDR1 MNHEY and CDR2 SMNVEV (reference sequence). Here the CDR3 reads CASSPSLIHEQYF. The CDR3 nucleotides are TGTGCCAGCAGTCCCTCCTTAATCCACGAGCAGTACTTC.

The genes are TRBV24-1 and TRBJ2-1; D is ambiguous. Trimming took off 2 bases at V and 8 bases at J, with 9 bases between the two ends. The CDR3 sequence is 13 residues long. Germline CDR1 is KGHDR and CDR2 is SFDVKD. DNA of the CDR3: TGTGCCACCAGTGATTCCGTAGCTCATGAGCAGTTCTTC. It yields the protein CATSDSVAHEQFF.

The chain couples TRBV9 to TRBJ2-5, with D possibly being TRBD1 (6 bases). Near its end, the DNA agrees better with TRBJ2-7, so the J call may be wrong. This CDR3 spans 15 amino acids. The germline V gene has CDR1 SGDLS and CDR2 YYNGEE. CDR3 loop: CASSVGDPGDYEQYF. CDR3 in DNA: TGTGCCAGCAGCGTAGGGGATCCAGGGGACTACGAGCAGTACTTC.

The chain couples TRBV28 to TRBJ2-2; 13 bases are shared with TRBD2. This CDR3 is 16 amino acids long. Per the germline V gene, CDR1 is MDHEN and CDR2 is SYDVKM. After removal of 2 bases from V and 9 bases from J, the junction contained 6 bases not matched to a gene. The CDR3 here is CASSLRGLAGKRELFF. The CDR3, as DNA: TGTGCCAGCAGTTTACGGGGACTAGCGGGAAAGAGGGAGCTGTTTTTT. Combining the CDR3 with reference TRBV28 and TRBJ2-2 gives the whole variable domain DVKVTQSSRYLVKRTGEKVFLECVQDMDHENMFWYRQDPGLGLRLIYFSYDVKMKEKGDIPEGYSVSREKKERFSLILESASTNQTSMYLCASSLRGLAGKRELFFGEGSRLTVL.

The V and J genes are TRBV3-1 and TRBJ2-5, with 7 positions matching TRBD2. The tail of the sequence fits TRBJ2-7 better, so the J call may be wrong. The CDR3 runs 14 residues. Germline values: CDR1 LGHDT, CDR2 YNNKEL (reference sequence). The CDR3 DNA follows: TGTGCCAGCAGCCAGCGGGAGAGCTCCTACGAGCAGTACTTC. As protein: CASSQRESSYEQYF.

This clonotype turned up a few times. The rearrangement joins TRBV9 to TRBJ2-1; 9 nucleotides line up with TRBD2. Trimming at V came to 4 bases and at J to 1 base, leaving 12 bases not matched to a gene. The CDR3 length is 18 residues. Germline V lookup: CDR1 SGDLS, CDR2 YYNGEE. For the CDR3, the DNA is TGTGCCAGCAGCCCGCGGCTTAGCGGGAGACTTTCCTACAATGAGCAGTTCTTC. This codes for CASSPRLSGRLSYNEQFF. Together with reference TRBV9 and TRBJ2-1, the CDR3 gives the full variable domain: DSGVTQTPKHLITATGQRVTLRCSPRSGDLSVYWYQQSLDQGLQFLIQYYNGEERAKGNILERFSAQQFPDLHSELNLSSLELGDSALYFCASSPRLSGRLSYNEQFFGPGTRLTVL.

The chain recombines TRBV7-2 with TRBJ2-7; 12 bases map to TRBD2. The CDR3 covers 17 residues. In germline, CDR1 is SGHTA, CDR2 FQGNSA. V was pared by 0 bases and J by 5 bases, with 8 bases of the junction left unmatched. The CDR3 coding sequence is TGTGCCAGCAGCTTAGCGTTCGTTCTAGCGGGAGGGAACGAGCAGTACTTC. This translates into CASSLAFVLAGGNEQYF.